Below, 26 T cell receptor beta chains from the same sample are listed, as sequenced in a study of human T cells and chemical hapten exposure. MiXCR, applied by TCRdb to the RACE reads, yields one record per CDR3 protein. The table includes approximately 50,000 distinct CDR3 sequences, approximately 9.9% detected once. The time point: patch test 3, about 24 weeks after DPC sensitization. The treatment here: therapeutic diphenylcyclopropenone sensitization with weekly scalp DPC. Specimen: whole blood, collected in connection with sensitization to the hapten diphenylcyclopropenone (DPC). Every receptor here comes from a middle-aged woman with alopecia areata. Some clones in this sample may be carry-over from other donors' samples.

The chain links TRBV7-7 to TRBJ1-4; D is uncertain. CDR1 and CDR2 from the germline V gene are SSHAT and FNYEAQ (reference sequence). This CDR3 is 13 amino acids long. Trimming removed 1 base at V and 2 bases at J, with 2 bases between. The CDR3 DNA reads as TGTGCCAGCAGCTTAGATACTAATGAAAAACTGTTTTTT. It translates to CASSLDTNEKLFF.

The table lists this clonotype with a few counts. This chain uses TRBV25-1 with TRBJ1-1; no firm D call. V lost 2 bases and J 11 bases, leaving 24 bases between the germline ends. CDR1 and CDR2 from the germline V gene are MGHDK and SYGVNS. The CDR3 consists of 16 residues. In nucleotides, the CDR3 is TGTGCCAGCAGTGAAACGGCGATGGGGAGGAGTAATCGGGCTTTCTTT. Translation gives CASSETAMGRSNRAFF.

V is TRBV9 and J is TRBJ2-5; no clear D. V was shortened by 4 bases and J by 2 bases, with 12 bases between the two germline ends. Germline-derived CDR1 and CDR2 are SGDLS and YYNGEE. The CDR3 has 14 residues. The CDR3 region is CASSSREVQETQYF. DNA for the CDR3: TGTGCCAGCAGCTCACGCGAAGTACAAGAGACCCAGTACTTC.

This rearrangement joins TRBV2 to TRBJ2-3; a possible D gene is TRBD2 (5 bases). The V and J ends lost 6 bases and 4 bases respectively, with 20 bases between them. The germline V gene has CDR1 SNHLY and CDR2 FYNNEI. The CDR3 length is 16 residues. For the CDR3, the DNA is TGTGCCAGCAGGATCTCGAGTTACGGGATATCAGATACGCAGTATTTT. Its protein is CASRISSYGISDTQYF. The full variable domain, in which reference TRBV2 and TRBJ2-3 provide the parts outside the CDR3, is EPEVTQTPSHQVTQMGQEVILRCVPISNHLYFYWYRQILGQKVEFLVSFYNNEISEKSEIFDDQFSVERPDGSNFTLKIRSTKLEDSAMYFCASRISSYGISDTQYFGPGTRLTVL.

This clonotype was counted between two and nine times. V is TRBV5-5 and J is TRBJ2-3, with a possible D match to TRBD1 (6 bases). The V end was cut by 6 bases, the J end by 0 bases, with 17 bases between. The CDR3 spans 16 residues. Germline-derived CDR1 and CDR2 are SGHKS and YYEKEE (reference sequence). The CDR3 here is CASTFTGPPSTDTQYF. In nucleotides, the CDR3 is TGTGCCAGCACTTTCACAGGGCCTCCTAGCACAGATACGCAGTATTTT.

This clonotype has at least ten counts. This chain connects TRBV7-9 to TRBJ1-5; D is undetermined. Germline-derived CDR1 and CDR2 are SEHNR and FQNEAQ (reference sequence). V lost 3 bases, J lost 3 bases, and 9 bases lay in between. CDR3 length: 14 amino acids. CDR3 sequence: CASSLETPNQPQHF. In DNA, the CDR3 is TGTGCCAGCAGCTTGGAGACTCCCAATCAGCCCCAGCATTTT.

This clonotype was recorded at least ten times. The chain combines TRBV28 with TRBJ2-7; 9 bases match TRBD2. The CDR3 length is 16 residues. V dropped 4 bases and J dropped 7; count of bases not matched to a gene: 14. Germline lookup yields CDR1 MDHEN and CDR2 SYDVKM. The CDR3 is CASSSSRGLASIEQYF. As DNA, the CDR3 is TGTGCCAGCAGTTCCAGTCGGGGACTAGCAAGTATTGAGCAGTACTTC.

There are a few counts of this clonotype. CDR3 in amino acids: CASSRTDNQPQHF. CDR3 DNA: TGTGCCAGCTCACGGACAGACAATCAGCCCCAGCATTTT. The chain employs TRBV18 and TRBJ1-5, with D maybe TRBD1 (6 bases). The length of the CDR3 is 13 residues. Germline V CDR1 and CDR2: KGHSH, LQKENI. Trimming removed 4 bases from V and 3 bases from J, with 7 bases in between.

This clonotype was detected only a few times. This rearrangement joins TRBV27 to TRBJ2-7; 7 positions agree with TRBD1. This CDR3 is 12 amino acids long. From germline, CDR1 is MNHEY and CDR2 SMNVEV (reference sequence). J gave up 5 bases and V 5 bases, and 3 bases lay outside the gene matches. In DNA, the CDR3 is TGTGCCAGCAGTACGACAGGGAACGAGCAGTACTTC. It specifies CASSTTGNEQYF.

V is TRBV7-2 and J is TRBJ1-2; D not certain. This CDR3 is 13 amino acids long. Germline V lookup: CDR1 SGHTA, CDR2 FQGNSA. Trimming took off 7 bases at V and 6 bases at J, with 15 bases between the two ends. CDR3 sequence (DNA): TGTGCCAGCAACCAGCGGGCGGGGAATGGCTACACCTTC. Translated: CASNQRAGNGYTF.

The rearrangement links TRBV7-2 to TRBJ1-6; D unresolved. Per germline, CDR1 SGHTA and CDR2 FQGNSA. The ends were cut back, 1 base at V and 9 bases at J, with 1 base in the middle. CDR3 size: 11 residues. Written as DNA, the CDR3 is TGTGCCAGCAGCTTAGGTTCACCCCTCCACTTT. Residues: CASSLGSPLHF. Filled out from reference TRBV7-2 and TRBJ1-6, the complete variable domain reads GAGVSQSPSNKVTEKGKDVELRCDPISGHTALYWYRQSLGQGLEFLIYFQGNSAPDKSGLPSDRFSAERTGGSVSTLTIQRTQQEDSAVYLCASSLGSPLHFGNGTRLTVT.

This clonotype was counted ten times or more. This sequence joins TRBV6-5 and TRBJ2-6, with D tentatively TRBD2 (6 bases). The V gene lost 9 bases and the J gene lost 1 base, with 19 bases spanning the gap. There are 17 residues in the CDR3. CDR1 is MNHEY and CDR2 is SVGAGI in the germline V gene. CDR3 in amino acids: CASHSGGGVSGANVLTF. The CDR3 nucleotides read TGTGCCAGTCATTCGGGTGGCGGGGTGTCTGGGGCCAACGTCCTGACTTTC.

This clonotype was detected many times. The rearrangement joins TRBV3-1 to TRBJ2-5, with D unclear. Per germline, CDR1 LGHDT and CDR2 YNNKEL (reference sequence). The V end lost 0 bases, the J end lost 2 bases, and 16 bases lay between the germline ends. The CDR3 spans 17 residues. This CDR3 reads CASSQDFGEAYQETQYF. CDR3 bases: TGTGCCAGCAGCCAAGATTTTGGGGAAGCGTATCAAGAGACCCAGTACTTC.

Only a few counts were recorded for this clonotype. V usage is TRBV6-2 or TRBV6-3 and J usage is TRBJ2-1, with D perhaps assigned TRBD1 or TRBD2 (5 bases each). The ends were cut back, 4 bases at V and 10 bases at J, with 23 bases in the middle. Germline V gene data show CDR1 as MNHEY and CDR2 as SVGEGT. This CDR3 comprises 16 residues. CDR3 in amino acids: CASSSLTGTMGKEQFF. Written as DNA, the CDR3 is TGTGCCAGCAGTTCGCTTACCGGGACGATGGGCAAAGAGCAGTTCTTC.

This clonotype was recorded at least ten times. The V gene is TRBV7-2, the J gene TRBJ1-4; D remains ambiguous. Germline CDR1 is SGHTA and CDR2 is FQGNSA. This CDR3 region has 13 residues. Trimming took 0 bases from V and 8 from J, leaving 7 bases between them. CDR3 bases: TGTGCCAGCAGCTTAGCGCGGGCAGAAAAACTGTTTTTT. Its translation: CASSLARAEKLFF.

This clonotype has a count of ten or more. V usage is TRBV12-3 or TRBV12-4 and J usage is TRBJ2-5; 11 bases agree with TRBD2. Germline trimming cut 5 bases from V and 2 bases from J; bases unmatched to any gene: 7. The CDR3 contains 16 residues. Here the CDR3 DNA reads TGTGCCAGCAGTGCGAGACTAGCGGGGTCACAAGAGACCCAGTACTTC. Encoded protein: CASSARLAGSQETQYF.

This clonotype was observed a few times. The genes are TRBV5-1 and TRBJ2-5; D gene uncertain. Germline V CDR1 and CDR2: SGHRS, YFSETQ. The CDR3 covers 14 residues. The V end lost 1 base, the J end lost 5 bases, and 12 bases lay between the germline ends. The CDR3 DNA sequence: TGCGCCAGCAGCTTGAAGGTTGGCCCCGAGACCCAGTACTTC. Its protein is CASSLKVGPETQYF.

This clonotype was seen ten or more times. The DNA for the CDR3 is TGTGCCAGCAGCTTCGAGACGGTATTCGGAGATCCTAGCACAGATACGCAGTATTTT. Translation: CASSFETVFGDPSTDTQYF. The V call is TRBV5-4, the J call TRBJ2-3, with D unclear. Germline V gene sequence: CDR1 SGHNT, CDR2 YYREEE (reference sequence). This CDR3 region has 19 residues. V was cut by 2 bases and J by 0 bases, with 22 bases left in between.

J is TRBJ1-1 and V is TRBV12-3 or TRBV12-4; no clear D gene. Trimming removed 7 bases at V and 1 base at J, with 16 bases between. The CDR3 runs to 15 residues. The CDR3 loop reads CASKVALGKNTEAFF. CDR3 DNA: TGTGCCAGCAAAGTAGCCCTGGGCAAGAACACTGAAGCTTTCTTT.

This clonotype was observed a handful of times. The V call is TRBV6-6, the J call TRBJ2-6; D gene ambiguous. Per the germline V gene, CDR1 is MNHNY and CDR2 is SVGAGI (reference sequence). The CDR3 is made up of 13 amino acids. With 4 bases removed from V and 0 bases from J, the gap between germline ends came to 1 base. The CDR3 DNA is TGTGCCAGCAGTTCCTCTGGGGCCAACGTCCTGACTTTC. Its translation is CASSSSGANVLTF.

A word on this clonotype: This sequence may be a read error, since a much larger clone differs from it by one base. The V gene is TRBV6-2 or TRBV6-3, the J gene TRBJ2-7; D unclear. The germline V gene has CDR1 MNHEY and CDR2 SVGEGT. Trimming removed 0 bases at V and 1 base at J, with 10 bases between. There are 15 residues in the CDR3. The CDR3 loop is CASSYSWADSYEQYF. The CDR3 DNA reads as TGTGCCAGCAGTTACTCGTGGGCAGATTCCTACGAGCAGTACTTC.

This clonotype was counted a few times. The rearrangement links TRBV4-3 to TRBJ2-2; 11 bases are a match to TRBD2. This CDR3 is built from 16 residues. With V trimmed by 2 bases and J by 5 bases, 4 bases remained unmatched. Germline V gene sequence: CDR1 LGHNA, CDR2 YSLEER. CDR3 sequence reads: CASSQRPSGGTGELFF. Here the CDR3 DNA reads TGCGCCAGCAGCCAAAGGCCTAGCGGGGGGACCGGGGAGCTGTTTTTT.

This clonotype occurred a few times. The V call is TRBV3-1, the J call TRBJ2-4; possible D gene TRBD1, 6 bases. This CDR3 has 15 residues. V was pared by 0 bases and J by 1 base, with 7 bases between. Germline V gene lookup returns CDR1 LGHDT and CDR2 YNNKEL (reference sequence). CDR3 residues: CASSQDTGAKNIQYF. In DNA, the CDR3 is TGTGCCAGCAGCCAAGATACAGGGGCCAAAAACATTCAGTACTTC. The whole variable domain, remainder taken from reference TRBV3-1 and TRBJ2-4, is DTAVSQTPKYLVTQMGNDKSIKCEQNLGHDTMYWYKQDSKKFLKIMFSYNNKELIINETVPNRFSPKSPDKAHLNLHINSLELGDSAVYFCASSQDTGAKNIQYFGAGTRLSVL.

In nucleotides, the CDR3 is TGTGCCAGCAGCCAATCAGGGGGGCCGCAGCCCCAGCATTTT. Amino acids: CASSQSGGPQPQHF. V gene TRBV6-2 or TRBV6-3 combines with J gene TRBJ1-5; 7 bases agree with TRBD1. The CDR3 extends over 14 amino acids. J was trimmed by 7 bases and V by 6 bases; bases with no gene match: 9. Looked up from germline, CDR1 is MNHEY and CDR2 is SVGEGT.

This clonotype was counted at least ten times. This chain uses TRBV12-3 or TRBV12-4 with TRBJ1-1, with D possibly TRBD1 on 5 matching bases. This CDR3 comprises 16 residues. The ends were cut back, 4 bases at V and 5 bases at J, with 20 bases in the middle. CDR3 loop: CASSWSPGRVVTEAFF. The CDR3 DNA follows: TGTGCCAGCAGTTGGTCTCCAGGGCGGGTTGTTACTGAAGCTTTCTTT.

This clonotype came up a few times. The CDR3 nucleotides read TGTGCCAGCAGTCACAGGGGTCAGCCCCAGCATTTT. It codes for CASSHRGQPQHF. The J gene is TRBJ1-5, the V gene TRBV28; 7 bases fit TRBD1. Trimming at V came to 5 bases and at J to 6 bases, leaving 1 base not matched to a gene. Germline CDR1 MDHEN, CDR2 SYDVKM. This CDR3 has 12 residues.